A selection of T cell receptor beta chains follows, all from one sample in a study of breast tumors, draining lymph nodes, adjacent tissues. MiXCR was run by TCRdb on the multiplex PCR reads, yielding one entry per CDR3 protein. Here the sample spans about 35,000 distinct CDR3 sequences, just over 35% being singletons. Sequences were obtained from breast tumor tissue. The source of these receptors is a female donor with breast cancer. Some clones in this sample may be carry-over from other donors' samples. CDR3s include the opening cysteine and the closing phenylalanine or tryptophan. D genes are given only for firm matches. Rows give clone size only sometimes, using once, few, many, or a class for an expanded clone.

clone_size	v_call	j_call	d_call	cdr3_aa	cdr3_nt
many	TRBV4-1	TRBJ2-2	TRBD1	CASSQVYSGTGTTGELFF	TGCGCCAGCAGCCAAGTGTACTCCGGGACAGGGACCACCGGGGAGCTGTTTTTT
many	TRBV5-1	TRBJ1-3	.	CASSLGDGSGNTIYF	TGCGCCAGCAGCTTGGGGGATGGCTCTGGAAACACCATATATTTT
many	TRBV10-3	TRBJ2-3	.	CAIGGTDTQYF	TGTGCCATCGGGGGAACAGATACGCAGTATTTT
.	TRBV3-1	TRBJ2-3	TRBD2	CASSRTSDPDTQYF	TGTGCCAGCAGCCGGACTAGCGATCCAGATACGCAGTATTTT
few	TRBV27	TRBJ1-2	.	CASSFRQGLLEGYTF	TGTGCCAGCAGTTTCAGGCAGGGGCTATTGGAAGGCTACACCTTC
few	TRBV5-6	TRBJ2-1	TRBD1	CASSLPGQGAYNEQFF	TGTGCCAGCAGCCTACCGGGACAGGGGGCTTACAATGAGCAGTTCTTC
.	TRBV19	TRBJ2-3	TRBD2	CASSIGGSGRGDTQYF	TGTGCCAGTAGTATAGGAGGTAGCGGGAGGGGAGATACGCAGTATTTT
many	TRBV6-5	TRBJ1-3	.	CASSSGRAGNTIYF	TGTGCCAGCAGCTCCGGCAGGGCTGGAAACACCATATATTTT
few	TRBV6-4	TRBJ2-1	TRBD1	CASSEGQGDYNEQFF	TGTGCCAGCAGTGAGGGGCAGGGGGACTACAATGAGCAGTTCTTC
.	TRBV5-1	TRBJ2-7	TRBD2	CASSSTGTSGDEQYF	TGCGCCAGCAGCTCGACCGGGACTAGCGGAGACGAGCAGTACTTC
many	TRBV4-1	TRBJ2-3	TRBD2	CASSPSSGSTDTQYF	TGCGCCAGCAGCCCTTCTAGCGGTAGCACAGATACGCAGTATTTT
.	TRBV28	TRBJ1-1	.	CASRPVGGNTEAFF	TGTGCCAGCAGGCCAGTGGGGGGGAACACTGAAGCTTTCTTT
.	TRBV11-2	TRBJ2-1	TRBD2	CASSLVGSGSSNEQFF	TGTGCCAGCAGCTTAGTTGGTAGCGGGAGTAGCAATGAGCAGTTCTTC
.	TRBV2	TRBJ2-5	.	CASSGLTGQETQYF	TGTGCCAGCAGTGGACTTACGGGGCAAGAGACCCAGTACTTC
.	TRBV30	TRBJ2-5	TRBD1	CAWSVGGQGLETQYF	TGTGCCTGGAGTGTAGGTGGACAGGGGCTTGAGACCCAGTACTTC
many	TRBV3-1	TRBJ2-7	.	CASSRSLVREQYF	TGTGCCAGCAGCCGTTCTCTGGTGCGTGAGCAGTACTTC
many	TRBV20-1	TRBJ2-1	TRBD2	CSARPGLERLNEQFF	TGCAGTGCTAGACCGGGACTAGAGCGGCTGAATGAGCAGTTCTTC
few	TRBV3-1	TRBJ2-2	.	CASSQGGAGELFF	TGTGCCAGCAGCCAAGGGGGGGCCGGGGAGCTGTTTTTT
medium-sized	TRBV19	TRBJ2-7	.	CASSGYSYEQYF	TGTGCCAGTTCAGGTTATTCCTACGAGCAGTACTTC
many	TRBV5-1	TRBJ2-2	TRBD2	CASSTQVAGDSRGELFF	TGCGCCAGCAGCACTCAGGTAGCGGGAGATTCACGGGGGGAGCTGTTTTTT
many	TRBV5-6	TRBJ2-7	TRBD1	CASSLALFGQGPYYEQYF	TGTGCCAGCAGCTTGGCATTATTCGGACAGGGACCCTACTACGAGCAGTACTTC
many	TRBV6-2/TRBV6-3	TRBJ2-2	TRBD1	CASSYGTGTTGELFF	TGTGCCAGCAGTTACGGGACAGGGACCACCGGGGAGCTGTTTTTT
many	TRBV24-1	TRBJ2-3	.	CATSDFGRGAASTDTQYF	TGTGCCACCAGTGATTTTGGTCGAGGAGCGGCTAGCACAGATACGCAGTATTTT
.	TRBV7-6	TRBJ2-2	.	CASSLGLRDGELFF	TGTGCCAGCAGCTTAGGCCTCCGAGACGGGGAGCTGTTTTTT
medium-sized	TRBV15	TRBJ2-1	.	CATSRASGLSSQWQFF	TGTGCCACCAGCAGAGCCTCGGGACTCTCCTCCCAGTGGCAGTTCTTC
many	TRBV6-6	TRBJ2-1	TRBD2	CASSTGLAEYNEQFF	TGTGCCAGCAGCACGGGACTAGCGGAGTACAATGAGCAGTTCTTC
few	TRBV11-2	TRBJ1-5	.	CASGLAAGQPQHF	TGTGCCAGCGGCTTAGCAGCGGGGCAGCCCCAGCATTTT
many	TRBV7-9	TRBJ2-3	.	CASGGGMGTDTQYF	TGTGCCAGCGGGGGCGGTATGGGCACAGATACGCAGTATTTT
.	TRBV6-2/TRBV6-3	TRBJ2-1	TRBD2	CASSGTSGRVGRSYNEQFF	TGTGCCAGCAGTGGGACTAGCGGGAGGGTAGGAAGGTCCTACAATGAGCAGTTCTTC
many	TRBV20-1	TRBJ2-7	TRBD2	CSATPPSGNSYEQYF	TGCAGTGCTACCCCCCCTAGCGGAAATTCCTACGAGCAGTACTTC
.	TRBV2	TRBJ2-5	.	CASKRDYQETQYF	TGTGCCAGCAAACGGGACTACCAAGAGACCCAGTACTTC
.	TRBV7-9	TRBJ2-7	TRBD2	CASSQTLAGDYEQYF	TGTGCCAGCAGCCAAACCCTAGCGGGAGACTACGAGCAGTACTTC
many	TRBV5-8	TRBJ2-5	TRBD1	CASSVTGQTQYF	TGTGCCAGCAGCGTGACAGGGCAGACCCAGTACTTC
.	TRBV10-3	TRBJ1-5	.	CAISESILAGMGQPQHF	TGTGCCATCAGTGAGTCAATCCTGGCAGGGATGGGACAGCCCCAGCATTTT
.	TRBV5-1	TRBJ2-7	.	CASSFKATGSNGQYF	TGCGCCAGCAGCTTCAAAGCGACAGGCTCTAACGGGCAGTACTTC
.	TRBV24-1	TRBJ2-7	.	CATSDLLGMQYF	TGTGCCACCAGTGATTTGCTCGGTATGCAGTACTTC
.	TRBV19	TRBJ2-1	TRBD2	CASRMTSGSNEQFF	TGTGCCAGTAGGATGACTAGCGGGAGCAATGAGCAGTTCTTC
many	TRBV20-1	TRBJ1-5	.	CSARDTRVRQPQHF	TGCAGTGCTAGAGATACTAGGGTTCGCCAGCCCCAGCATTTT
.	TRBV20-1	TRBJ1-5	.	CSARQDSNQPQHF	TGCAGTGCTAGACAGGATAGCAATCAGCCCCAGCATTTT
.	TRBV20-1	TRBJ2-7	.	CSAGSGSYEQYF	TGCAGTGCTGGTAGCGGTTCCTACGAGCAGTACTTC
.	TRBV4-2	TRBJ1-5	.	CASSQGTGNQPQHF	TGTGCCAGCAGCCAAGGGACAGGCAATCAGCCCCAGCATTTT
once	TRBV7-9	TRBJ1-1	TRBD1	CASSRTGDTEAFF	TGTGCCAGCAGCCGAACAGGGGACACTGAAGCTTTCTTT
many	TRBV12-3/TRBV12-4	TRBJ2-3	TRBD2	CASRPSGRSTDTQYF	TGTGCCAGCAGACCTAGCGGGCGGAGCACAGATACGCAGTATTTT
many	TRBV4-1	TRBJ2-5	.	CASSQWASTVQETQYF	TGCGCCAGCAGCCAATGGGCCTCGACAGTACAAGAGACCCAGTACTTC
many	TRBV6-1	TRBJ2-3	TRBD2	CASRTLAGGSDTQYF	TGTGCCAGCAGAACCCTAGCGGGAGGGTCAGATACGCAGTATTTT
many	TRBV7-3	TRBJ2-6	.	CASSLGGTGANVLTF	TGTGCCAGCAGCTTAGGGGGAACCGGGGCCAACGTCCTGACTTTC
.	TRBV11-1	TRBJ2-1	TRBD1	CASSLGDRGHNEQFF	TGTGCCAGCAGCTTAGGGGACAGGGGACACAATGAGCAGTTCTTC
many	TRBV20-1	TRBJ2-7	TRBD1	CSALFGTGVHEQYF	TGCAGTGCCCTCTTTGGGACAGGGGTCCACGAGCAGTACTTC
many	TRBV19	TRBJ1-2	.	CASSIDGNYGYTF	TGTGCCAGTAGTATCGACGGAAACTATGGCTACACCTTC
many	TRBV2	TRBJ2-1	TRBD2	CASSEVSGNYNEQFF	TGTGCCAGCAGTGAAGTCAGCGGGAACTACAATGAGCAGTTCTTC
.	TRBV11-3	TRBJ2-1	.	CASSLLTGGVYNEQFF	TGTGCCAGCAGCTTATTGACGGGGGGCGTCTACAATGAGCAGTTCTTC
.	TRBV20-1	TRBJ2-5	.	CSAKYGSRGTQYF	TGTAGTGCTAAGTACGGGAGTAGAGGGACCCAGTACTTC
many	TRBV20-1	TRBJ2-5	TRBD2	CSARDPASGRETQYF	TGCAGTGCTAGAGATCCGGCTAGCGGGAGAGAGACCCAGTACTTC